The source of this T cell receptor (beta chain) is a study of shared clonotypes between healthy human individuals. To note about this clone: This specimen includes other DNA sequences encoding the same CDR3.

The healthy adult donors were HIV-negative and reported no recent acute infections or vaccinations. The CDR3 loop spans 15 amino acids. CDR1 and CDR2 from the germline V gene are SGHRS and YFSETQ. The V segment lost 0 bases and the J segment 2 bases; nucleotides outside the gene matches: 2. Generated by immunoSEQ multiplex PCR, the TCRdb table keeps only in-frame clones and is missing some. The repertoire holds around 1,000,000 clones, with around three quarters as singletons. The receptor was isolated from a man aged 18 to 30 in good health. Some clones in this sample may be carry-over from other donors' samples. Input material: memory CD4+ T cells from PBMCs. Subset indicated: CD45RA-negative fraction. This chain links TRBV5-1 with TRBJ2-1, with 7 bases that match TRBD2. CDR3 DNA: TGCGCCAGCAGCTTGGCGCTAGCGGCCTACAATGAGCAGTTCTTC. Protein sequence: CASSLALAAYNEQFF.